Listed below are T cell receptor beta chains from one sample, sequenced in a study of blood T cell repertoires in COVID-19. The assay was immunoSEQ multiplex PCR, and TCRdb's table has in-frame clones only and misses some. The table includes about 280,000 clones, approximately 85% detected once. Material for sequencing was peripheral blood. All receptors come from a man aged 50 to 59 with active or convalescent COVID-19. The CDR3 runs from the conserved cysteine through the conserved F or W. A D gene is named only where the DNA matches it firmly. The size field is filled for only some rows; it gives once, few, many or a size class.

J gene | V gene | D gene | clone size | CDR3 DNA | CDR3 protein
TRBJ2-7 | TRBV7-2 | TRBD2 | . | TGTGCCAGCAGCTTAGGGGGACTAGCGGGCACCTACGAGCAGTACTTC | CASSLGGLAGTYEQYF
TRBJ2-7 | TRBV12-3/TRBV12-4 | TRBD1 | . | TGTGCCAGCAGTCCGGACAGGGTAGACGAGCAGTACTTC | CASSPDRVDEQYF
TRBJ1-1 | TRBV5-6 | . | once | TGTGCCAGCAGCTTGGCGGGTGGAGGGGACACTGAAGCTTTCTTT | CASSLAGGGDTEAFF
TRBJ1-3 | TRBV23-1 | . | . | TGCGCCAGCAGTCAATCCCCGCCAAGCGACTCTGGAAACACCATATATTTT | CASSQSPPSDSGNTIYF
TRBJ2-2 | TRBV28 | TRBD2 | . | TGTGCCAGCAGGTCTAGCGGGGCCGGGGAGCTGTTTTTT | CASRSSGAGELFF
TRBJ2-1 | TRBV11-2 | . | few | TGTGCCAGCAGCTCAGTATGGGCGGGGGAGCAGTTCTTC | CASSSVWAGEQFF
TRBJ2-7 | TRBV5-6 | TRBD2 | . | TGTGCCAGCAGCTACGGGGGACTAGCGTCAGGATCCTACGAGCAGTACTTC | CASSYGGLASGSYEQYF
TRBJ1-6 | TRBV10-2 | TRBD1 | . | TGCGCCAGCACCAGCCGGGGACAGTATAATTCACCCCTCCACTTT | CASTSRGQYNSPLHF
TRBJ2-7 | TRBV2 | TRBD1 | . | TGTGCCAGCAGGCGAATCAGGGGGCCCTACGAGCAGTACTTC | CASRRIRGPYEQYF
TRBJ2-7 | TRBV9 | TRBD1 | . | TGTGCCAGCAGCGCAGTGGGGCAGGGGGCTATCTACGAGCAGTACTTC | CASSAVGQGAIYEQYF
TRBJ2-1 | TRBV24-1 | TRBD2 | . | TGTGCCACCGGAGGAGCGGGAGCTAGTGAGCAGTTCTTC | CATGGAGASEQFF